This T cell receptor (beta chain) came from a study of T cell responses to AZD1222 COVID-19 vaccine. Clones were sequenced by immunoSEQ multiplex PCR, and TCRdb holds only the in-frame ones, with some missing. Here the sample spans approximately 190,000 clones, 90% to 95% being singletons. General study results and limits: Unmutated variant regions are reportedly the target of nearly half of TCRs that are spike-specific. Baseline seropositives among AZD1222 recipients totaled only five or six. Breadth and depth of Spike-specific TCRs rose after two AZD1222 doses.

Points on this clone: The antigen is undetermined.

The sample here was peripheral blood, taken 28 days after the second AZD1222 dose. The source of this sequence is an adult who received the AZD1222 COVID-19 vaccine.

This CDR3 reads CSVAGTANTGELFF. The CDR3 DNA is TGCAGCGTGGCCGGGACGGCGAACACCGGGGAGCTGTTTTTT. The chain joins TRBV29-1 to TRBJ2-2; D is tentatively TRBD1 or TRBD2 (5 bases each). V shed 6 bases and J shed 0 bases, with 11 bases lying between them. Germline assignment: CDR1 SQVTM and CDR2 ANQGSEA. This CDR3 has 14 residues.